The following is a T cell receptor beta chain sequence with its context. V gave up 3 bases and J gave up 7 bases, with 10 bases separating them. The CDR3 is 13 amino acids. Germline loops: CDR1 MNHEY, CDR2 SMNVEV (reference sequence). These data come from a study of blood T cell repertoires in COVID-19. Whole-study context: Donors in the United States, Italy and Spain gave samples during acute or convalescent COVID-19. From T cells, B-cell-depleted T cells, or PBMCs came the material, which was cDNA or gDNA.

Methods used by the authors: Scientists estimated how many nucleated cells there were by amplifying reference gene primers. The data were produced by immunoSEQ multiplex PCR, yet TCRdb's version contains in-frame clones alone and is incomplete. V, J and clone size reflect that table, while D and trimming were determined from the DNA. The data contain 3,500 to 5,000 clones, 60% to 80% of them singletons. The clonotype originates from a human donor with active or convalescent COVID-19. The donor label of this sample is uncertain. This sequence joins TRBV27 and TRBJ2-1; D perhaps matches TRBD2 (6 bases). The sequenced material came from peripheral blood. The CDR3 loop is CASSFWEANEQFF. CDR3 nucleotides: TGTGCCAGCAGTTTTTGGGAGGCTAATGAGCAGTTCTTC.